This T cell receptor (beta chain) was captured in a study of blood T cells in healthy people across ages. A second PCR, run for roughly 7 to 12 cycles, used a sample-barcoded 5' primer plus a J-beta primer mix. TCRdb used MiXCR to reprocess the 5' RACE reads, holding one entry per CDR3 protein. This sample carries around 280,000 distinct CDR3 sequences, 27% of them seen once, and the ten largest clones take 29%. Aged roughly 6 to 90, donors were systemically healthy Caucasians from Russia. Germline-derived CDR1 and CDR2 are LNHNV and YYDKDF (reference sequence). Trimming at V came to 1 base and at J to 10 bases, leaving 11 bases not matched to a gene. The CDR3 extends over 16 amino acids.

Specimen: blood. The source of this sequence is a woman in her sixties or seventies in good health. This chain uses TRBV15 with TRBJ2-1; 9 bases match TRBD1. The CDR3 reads CATSRVGLRGTGEQFF. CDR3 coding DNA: TGTGCCACCAGCAGAGTTGGTTTGCGGGGGACAGGGGAGCAGTTCTTC.